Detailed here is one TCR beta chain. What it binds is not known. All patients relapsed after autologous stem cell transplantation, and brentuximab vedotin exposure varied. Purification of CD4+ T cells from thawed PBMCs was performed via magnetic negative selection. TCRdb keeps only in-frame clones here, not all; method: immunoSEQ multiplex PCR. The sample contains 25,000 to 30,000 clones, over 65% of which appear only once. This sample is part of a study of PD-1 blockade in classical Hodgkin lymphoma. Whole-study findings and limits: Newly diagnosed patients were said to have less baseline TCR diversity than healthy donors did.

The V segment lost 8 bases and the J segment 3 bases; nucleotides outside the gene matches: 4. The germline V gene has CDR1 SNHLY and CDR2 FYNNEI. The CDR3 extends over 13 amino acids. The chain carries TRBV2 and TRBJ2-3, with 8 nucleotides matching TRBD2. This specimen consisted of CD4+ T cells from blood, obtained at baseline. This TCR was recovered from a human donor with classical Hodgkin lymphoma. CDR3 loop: CASRGGPTDTQYF. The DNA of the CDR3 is TGTGCCAGCCGCGGGGGGCCGACAGATACGCAGTATTTT. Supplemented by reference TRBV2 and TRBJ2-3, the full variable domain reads EPEVTQTPSHQVTQMGQEVILRCVPISNHLYFYWYRQILGQKVEFLVSFYNNEISEKSEIFDDQFSVERPDGSNFTLKIRSTKLEDSAMYFCASRGGPTDTQYFGPGTRLTVL.